This TCR beta chain stems from a study of cytomegalovirus exposure and HLA in healthy donors. The wider study: A data release that came early held tens of millions of unique TCRs from HLA-typed donors. General observations from the study: HLA alleles showed associations with 15,000 to 20,000 TCR beta sequences in a later analysis, at a 0.05 false discovery rate. There was a cluster of highly shared sequence variants that was likely a sequencing artifact. Reports described diagnosis of cytomegalovirus status by the classifier as highly specific and sensitive.

About this clone: Antigen specificity is unknown.

Amplification used 60 Vbeta primers and 13 Jbeta primers. This table comes from immunoSEQ multiplex PCR, and its TCRdb copy is limited to in-frame clones, with some not included. The sample shows approximately 130,000 clones, about 80% of them seen only once. V shed 0 bases and J shed 3 bases, with 6 bases lying between them. This CDR3 comprises 14 residues. The germline gives CDR1 MNHNS, CDR2 SASEGT. The chain carries TRBV6-1 and TRBJ1-3; weak D call: TRBD1 (5 bases). Sequencing was done on a sample of PBMCs. The TCR was taken from a boy under 10 years old in good health and CMV-seronegative. CDR3 nucleotide sequence: TGTGCCAGCAGTGAAGCCGGGGGTGGAAACACCATATATTTT. Amino acid sequence: CASSEAGGGNTIYF.